This paragraph covers one T cell receptor beta chain sequence. The antigen is undetermined. This sample is drawn from a study of cytomegalovirus exposure and HLA in healthy donors. Primers included in the PCR were 60 Vbeta and 13 Jbeta primers. Clones were read by immunoSEQ multiplex PCR, and TCRdb kept only the in-frame ones, dropping some. The repertoire holds some 110,000 clones, with less than 85% as singletons. General study points: Later analysis reportedly placed an Asian-associated ancestry cluster below the roughly 700-donor mean in N-insertions. In an earlier analysis, in fewer than 700 donors, most V segments appeared productive either ~87% or ~30% of the time. Rarity marked most TCR sequences, yet some public TCRs occurred in many donors. In a later analysis, several top co-occurrence clusters appeared linked to parvovirus B19, influenza, CMV and Epstein-Barr virus.

Unmatched junction bases numbered 11, after V lost 4 bases and J lost 8 bases. Germline-derived CDR1 and CDR2 are SGHRS and YFSETQ. CDR3 size: 14 residues. The chain recombines TRBV5-1 with TRBJ1-2; 7 nucleotides line up with TRBD1. This sequence was found in a man in his forties in good health and CMV-seropositive. The material sequenced was PBMCs. The CDR3 spells CASSNGQAGLGYTF. Written as DNA, the CDR3 is TGCGCCAGCAGCAACGGACAGGCGGGTCTCGGCTACACCTTC.